Listed here are 27 T cell receptor beta chains from one sample, sequenced in a study of early T cells in non-severe SARS-CoV-2 infection (dated by TCRdb to about 2021). The library was generated by 5' RACE. The data were produced on a NextSeq 500. TCRdb's own reprocessing of the public reads used fastp at Q25 and MiXCR and kept productive beta chains. Rows are unified per CDR3 protein, each entry keeping the most common DNA and genes. This sample gives 83,000 or so distinct CDR3 sequences in total; more than 9% of them show up just once. The ten largest clones capture 6.5% to 9% of the sample. The sample was whole blood, taken at baseline. The receptors were gathered from an adult who was a healthcare worker with PCR-confirmed SARS-CoV-2 infection or an uninfected control (not recorded which).

This clonotype was detected ten times or more. In DNA form, the CDR3 reads TGTGCCAGCAGCGTAGCCAGGGGATTTGGTGAAAAACTGTTTTTT. Encoded protein: CASSVARGFGEKLFF. The rearrangement uses TRBV9 and TRBJ1-4, with a tentative D call TRBD1 (6 bases). The CDR3 contains 15 residues. Deletions cut 0 bases from V and 7 bases from J, with 13 bases between. Germline V gene lookup returns CDR1 SGDLS and CDR2 YYNGEE.

The table lists this clonotype with many counts. The CDR3 is CASSLGLAAEQFF. In DNA, the CDR3 is TGTGCCAGCAGCTTGGGACTAGCAGCAGAGCAGTTCTTC. The chain links TRBV11-2 to TRBJ2-1; TRBD2 agrees at 9 bases. Germline V CDR1 and CDR2: SGHAT, FQNNGV. This CDR3 region has 13 residues. Germline trimming cut 3 bases from V and 10 bases from J; bases unmatched to any gene: 4.

A few counts support this clonotype. The chain couples TRBV7-9 to TRBJ2-5; no clear D gene. The ends were cut back, 1 base at V and 3 bases at J, with 6 bases in the middle. CDR3 length equals 13 residues. Germline CDR1 SEHNR, CDR2 FQNEAQ (reference sequence). CDR3 region: CASSLEAKETQYF. As DNA, the CDR3 is TGTGCCAGCAGCTTAGAGGCTAAAGAGACCCAGTACTTC. Variable domain in full (rest from reference TRBV7-9 and TRBJ2-5): DTGVSQNPRHKITKRGQNVTFRCDPISEHNRLYWYRQTLGQGPEFLTYFQNEAQLEKSRLLSDRFSAERPKGSFSTLEIQRTEQGDSAMYLCASSLEAKETQYFGPGTRLLVL.

This clonotype was seen many times. This chain connects TRBV5-6 to TRBJ2-7; the D gene could be TRBD1 or TRBD2 (5 bases each). V was shortened by 4 bases and J by 4 bases, with 15 bases between the two germline ends. Germline V gene data show CDR1 as SGHDT and CDR2 as YYEEEE. CDR3 length: 14 amino acids. CDR3 loop: CASSPPGPTYEQYF. CDR3 bases: TGTGCCAGCAGCCCCCCGGGACCCACTTACGAGCAGTACTTC.

This clonotype occurred a few times. The V gene is TRBV12-3 or TRBV12-4, the J gene TRBJ2-1; possible D gene TRBD2, 6 bases. The ends were cut back, 3 bases at V and 9 bases at J, with 12 bases in the middle. CDR3 length equals 13 residues. The CDR3 protein is CASSFRDFSEQFF. CDR3 nucleotide sequence: TGTGCCAGCAGTTTCCGGGACTTCAGTGAGCAGTTCTTC.

CDR3 sequence (DNA): TGTGCCAGCAGCCCCCGAGGCGGGAGGATGGAGACCCAGTACTTC. This translates into CASSPRGGRMETQYF. The V call is TRBV9, the J call TRBJ2-5; 8 bases align to TRBD2. The J segment lost 5 bases and the V segment lost 4 bases, leaving 10 bases of the junction unmatched. Germline assignment: CDR1 SGDLS and CDR2 YYNGEE. The CDR3 length is 15 residues. The full variable domain, with the rest looked up from reference TRBV9 and TRBJ2-5, is DSGVTQTPKHLITATGQRVTLRCSPRSGDLSVYWYQQSLDQGLQFLIQYYNGEERAKGNILERFSAQQFPDLHSELNLSSLELGDSALYFCASSPRGGRMETQYFGPGTRLLVL.

A few counts support this clonotype. The gene calls are TRBV13 and TRBJ2-7, with D perhaps matching TRBD1 or TRBD2 (6 bases each). The germline V and J ends were trimmed by 5 bases and 2 bases, with 10 bases remaining between them. The CDR3 contains 13 residues. The germline gives CDR1 PRHDT, CDR2 FYEKMQ (reference sequence). CDR3 in amino acids: CASSRGTTYEQYF. CDR3 DNA: TGTGCCAGCAGCCGCGGGACAACCTACGAGCAGTACTTC.

This clonotype was counted a few times. This chain connects TRBV4-1 to TRBJ2-5, with D perhaps given as TRBD1 or TRBD2 (5 bases each). Germline V gives CDR1 MGHRA, CDR2 YSYEKL. V lost 1 base to trimming and J lost 3 bases, with 12 bases between them. CDR3 length: 15 residues. The CDR3 is CASSQVRDRKETQYF. CDR3 coding DNA: TGCGCCAGCAGCCAAGTCCGGGACCGTAAAGAGACCCAGTACTTC.

The chain joins TRBV6-6 to TRBJ2-3; tentative D call: TRBD2 (5 bases). CDR3 length equals 14 residues. CDR1 MNHNY and CDR2 SVGAGI come from the germline V gene (reference sequence). The V gene lost 11 bases and the J gene lost 2 bases, with 17 bases spanning the gap. The CDR3 reads CASRITRTTDTQYF. The CDR3 DNA reads as TGTGCCTCACGGATTACTAGGACCACAGATACGCAGTATTTT.

The rearrangement joins TRBV6-2 or TRBV6-3 to TRBJ2-1, with 13 bases identical to TRBD2. Germline CDR1 and CDR2: MNHEY and SVGEGT. With 4 bases clipped from V and 4 bases from J, the junction kept 7 bases outside the gene matches. CDR3 size: 17 residues. The CDR3 is CASSSRTSGSLYNEQFF. DNA for the CDR3: TGTGCCAGCAGTTCCCGGACTAGCGGGAGCTTATACAATGAGCAGTTCTTC.

The V and J genes are TRBV2 and TRBJ1-5; TRBD1 matches at 8 bases. V shed 4 bases and J 1 base; nucleotides not matched to a gene: 3. Germline assignment: CDR1 SNHLY and CDR2 FYNNEI. The CDR3 has 15 residues. The CDR3 region has the DNA TGTGCCAGCAGTGGGACAGGGATAAGCAATCAGCCCCAGCATTTT. Protein product: CASSGTGISNQPQHF.

This clonotype was seen many times. The V and J genes are TRBV11-2 and TRBJ1-2; 7 nucleotides agree with TRBD1. CDR3 size: 16 residues. CDR1 SGHAT and CDR2 FQNNGV come from the germline V gene. J was trimmed by 4 bases and V by 0 bases; bases with no gene match: 8. CDR3 amino acids: CASSLDQGDTRYGYTF. Here the CDR3 DNA reads TGTGCCAGCAGCTTAGATCAGGGGGACACCCGCTATGGCTACACCTTC.

This clonotype was observed a handful of times. The chain has TRBV3-1 and TRBJ2-1; 9 bases are a match to TRBD1. With V trimmed by 5 bases and J by 5 bases, 7 bases remained unmatched. CDR1 and CDR2 from the germline V gene are LGHDT and YNNKEL (reference sequence). The CDR3 runs 15 residues. The CDR3 coding sequence is TGTGCCAGCAGCGCACCGGGACAGGGAAACAATGAGCAGTTCTTC. It specifies CASSAPGQGNNEQFF.

This clonotype was seen a few times. The V and J genes are TRBV6-5 and TRBJ1-2; D may be TRBD1 (5 bases). V was pared by 2 bases and J by 4 bases, with 11 bases between. Per the germline V gene, CDR1 is MNHEY and CDR2 is SVGAGI. This CDR3 region has 14 residues. The chain's CDR3 is CASSYRGLGYGYTF. For the CDR3, the DNA is TGTGCCAGCAGTTACAGGGGACTCGGCTATGGCTACACCTTC.

The chain links TRBV29-1 to TRBJ1-2; D not certain. V was shortened by 6 bases and J by 8 bases, with 13 bases between the two germline ends. This CDR3 is built from 11 residues. Germline V lookup: CDR1 SQVTM, CDR2 ANQGSEA. CDR3 residues: CSVRDGLGYTF. For the CDR3, the DNA is TGCAGCGTACGCGATGGGTTAGGCTACACCTTC.

This clonotype was seen once. The rearrangement links TRBV16 to TRBJ1-1, with no clear D. V lost 3 bases and J 2 bases, leaving 7 bases between the germline ends. Germline CDR1 is KGHSY and CDR2 is FQNENV. The CDR3 is 13 residues long. Here the CDR3 DNA reads TGTGCCAGCAGCCATTACGGTAACACTGAAGCTTTCTTT. This encodes CASSHYGNTEAFF.

This clonotype was seen more than once but under ten times. The gene calls are TRBV7-3 and TRBJ2-7; 7 bases match TRBD1. Trimming at V came to 2 bases and at J to 7 bases, leaving 5 bases not matched to a gene. The CDR3 runs 13 residues. Per germline, CDR1 SGHTA and CDR2 FQGTGA. This CDR3 is CASSLDRDTEQYF. In DNA form, the CDR3 reads TGTGCCAGCAGCTTAGACAGGGATACGGAGCAGTACTTC.

This clonotype was picked up many times. The rearrangement joins TRBV27 to TRBJ2-1, with 7 bases fitting TRBD2. In germline, CDR1 is MNHEY, CDR2 SMNVEV (reference sequence). The length of the CDR3 is 14 residues. With 2 bases clipped from V and 7 bases from J, the junction kept 5 bases outside the gene matches. The CDR3 DNA sequence: TGTGCCAGCAGTTTACTAGGCGGGAGAAATGAGCAGTTCTTC. Protein product: CASSLLGGRNEQFF.

This clonotype was counted ten times or more. V usage is TRBV7-8 and J usage is TRBJ1-5; 8 nucleotides agree with TRBD1. Germline trimming cut 3 bases from V and 6 bases from J; bases unmatched to any gene: 4. Germline V CDR1 and CDR2: SGHVS, FQNEAQ. The CDR3 contains 14 residues. DNA of the CDR3: TGTGCCAGCAGCTTCGGCAGGGGGCTTCAGCCCCAGCATTTT. This gives the protein CASSFGRGLQPQHF.

The gene calls are TRBV7-9 and TRBJ2-1; no reliable D call. V was shortened by 3 bases and J by 4 bases, with 10 bases between the two germline ends. Germline CDR1 SEHNR, CDR2 FQNEAQ (reference sequence). The CDR3 has 14 amino acids. CDR3 coding DNA: TGTGCCAGCAGCTTCGTGGGCGGTTACAATGAGCAGTTCTTC. As protein: CASSFVGGYNEQFF. The full variable domain, with the rest looked up from reference TRBV7-9 and TRBJ2-1, is DTGVSQNPRHKITKRGQNVTFRCDPISEHNRLYWYRQTLGQGPEFLTYFQNEAQLEKSRLLSDRFSAERPKGSFSTLEIQRTEQGDSAMYLCASSFVGGYNEQFFGPGTRLTVL.

This rearrangement joins TRBV13 to TRBJ2-7; 14 positions match TRBD2. Unmatched junction bases numbered 3, after V lost 5 bases and J lost 3 bases. The V gene's germline CDR1 is PRHDT and CDR2 FYEKMQ (reference sequence). The CDR3 length is 15 residues. The DNA for the CDR3 is TGTGCCAGCAGCACGGGACTAGCGGGAGTCTACGAGCAGTACTTC. This translates into CASSTGLAGVYEQYF.

This sequence joins TRBV5-4 and TRBJ2-7, with D perhaps being TRBD1 or TRBD2 (5 bases each). Germline loops: CDR1 SGHNT, CDR2 YYREEE (reference sequence). This CDR3 has 13 amino acids. Trimming left V 4 bases short and J 2 bases short, with 10 bases between. The CDR3 sequence is CASSRDPAYEQYF. The CDR3 DNA follows: TGTGCCAGCAGCCGGGACCCGGCCTACGAGCAGTACTTC.

This clonotype occurred many times. The chain combines TRBV28 with TRBJ2-5; no firm D call. V was pared by 6 bases and J by 4 bases, with 18 bases between. CDR3 length equals 15 residues. CDR1 MDHEN and CDR2 SYDVKM come from the germline V gene. The CDR3 loop is CASSPTRPRAETQYF. The CDR3 DNA reads as TGTGCCAGCAGCCCCACACGCCCGCGAGCAGAGACCCAGTACTTC.

This clonotype was seen a handful of times. CDR3 residues: CASSLGGRSNTEAFF. In nucleotides, the CDR3 is TGCGCCAGCAGCTTGGGTGGCCGGTCGAACACTGAAGCTTTCTTT. The chain uses TRBV5-1 and TRBJ1-1; D gene ambiguous. The CDR3 length is 15 residues. Germline CDR1 SGHRS, CDR2 YFSETQ. The V gene lost 0 bases and the J gene lost 1 base, with 10 bases spanning the gap.

V gene TRBV20-1 combines with J gene TRBJ2-5; tentative D call: TRBD1 (6 bases). CDR1 and CDR2 (germline): DFQATT, SNEGSKA (reference sequence). Deletions cut 6 bases from V and 3 bases from J, with 17 bases between. The length of the CDR3 is 14 residues. CDR3 region: CSAVITGTKETQYF. CDR3 DNA: TGCAGTGCCGTTATTACCGGGACAAAAGAGACCCAGTACTTC.

This clonotype was recorded a few times. CDR3 in amino acids: CASSQDFRGTGIYEQYF. CDR3 nucleotides: TGCGCCAGCAGCCAAGATTTCCGGGGGACAGGGATCTACGAGCAGTACTTC. The rearrangement joins TRBV4-1 to TRBJ2-7; 9 positions match TRBD1. The V gene's germline CDR1 is MGHRA and CDR2 YSYEKL. The trim removed 0 bases at V and 3 bases at J, leaving 9 bases unmatched. The CDR3 runs 17 residues.

This clonotype was seen a few times. In DNA form, the CDR3 reads TGTGCCAGCAGTTCGACACTAGCGGGCCGCTACAATGAGCAGTTCTTC. Protein sequence: CASSSTLAGRYNEQFF. The chain employs TRBV6-2 or TRBV6-3 and TRBJ2-1; 9 bases are shared with TRBD2. The CDR3 runs 16 residues. Germline V gene sequence: CDR1 MNHEY, CDR2 SVGEGT. Losses at the gene ends were 4 bases for V and 3 bases for J; bases not matched to a gene: 7.